This TCR beta chain was sequenced in a study of CXCR3-negative and CXCR3-positive naive CD8 T cells. Overall study: The dataset comprises approximately 140 million TRB reads in total, with about 1.5 +/- 0.3 million reads per library.

The CDR3 runs to 15 residues. Preparation of TRB cDNA libraries relied on 5' RACE carrying UMI labels. TCRdb processed the 5' RACE reads again and assigns one entry to each CDR3 protein, with no DNA. This listing includes 69,000 or so distinct CDR3 sequences. The sequenced sample consisted of naive CXCR3- CD8+ T cells from blood. The sample's subset: CD45RO-CCR7+CD27+CD95- naive CD8+ T cells lacking CXCR3 (TNR3-). The receptor was isolated from a human donor in good health. Some clones in this sample may be carry-over from other donors' samples. The chain has TRBV12-3 or TRBV12-4 and TRBJ1-4; as DNA is missing, the TRBD1 call by TCRdb cannot be tested. CDR3 amino acids: CASSPRTGLTEKLFF.